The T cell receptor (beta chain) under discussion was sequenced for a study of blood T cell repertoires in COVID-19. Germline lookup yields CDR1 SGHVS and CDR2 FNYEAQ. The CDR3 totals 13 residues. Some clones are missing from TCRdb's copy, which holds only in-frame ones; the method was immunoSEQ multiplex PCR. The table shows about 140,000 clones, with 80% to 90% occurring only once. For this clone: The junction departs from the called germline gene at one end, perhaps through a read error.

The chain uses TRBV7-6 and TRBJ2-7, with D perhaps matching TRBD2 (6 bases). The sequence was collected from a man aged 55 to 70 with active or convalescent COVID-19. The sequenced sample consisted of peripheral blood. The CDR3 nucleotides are TGTGCCAGCAGCTTATGGGACTCCAACGAGCAGTACTTC. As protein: CASSLWDSNEQYF.